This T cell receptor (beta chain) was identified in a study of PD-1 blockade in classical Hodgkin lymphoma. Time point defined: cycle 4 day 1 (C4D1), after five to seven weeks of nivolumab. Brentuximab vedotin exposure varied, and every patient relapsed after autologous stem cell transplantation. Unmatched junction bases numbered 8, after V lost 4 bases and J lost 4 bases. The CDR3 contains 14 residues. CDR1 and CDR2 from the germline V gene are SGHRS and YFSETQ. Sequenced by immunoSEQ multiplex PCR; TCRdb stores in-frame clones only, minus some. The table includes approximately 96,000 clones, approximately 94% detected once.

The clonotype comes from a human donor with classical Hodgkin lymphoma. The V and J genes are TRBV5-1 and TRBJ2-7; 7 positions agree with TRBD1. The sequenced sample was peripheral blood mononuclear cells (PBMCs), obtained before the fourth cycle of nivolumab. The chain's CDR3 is CASSEGAGRYEQYF. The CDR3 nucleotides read TGCGCCAGCAGCGAGGGGGCGGGTAGATACGAGCAGTACTTC.